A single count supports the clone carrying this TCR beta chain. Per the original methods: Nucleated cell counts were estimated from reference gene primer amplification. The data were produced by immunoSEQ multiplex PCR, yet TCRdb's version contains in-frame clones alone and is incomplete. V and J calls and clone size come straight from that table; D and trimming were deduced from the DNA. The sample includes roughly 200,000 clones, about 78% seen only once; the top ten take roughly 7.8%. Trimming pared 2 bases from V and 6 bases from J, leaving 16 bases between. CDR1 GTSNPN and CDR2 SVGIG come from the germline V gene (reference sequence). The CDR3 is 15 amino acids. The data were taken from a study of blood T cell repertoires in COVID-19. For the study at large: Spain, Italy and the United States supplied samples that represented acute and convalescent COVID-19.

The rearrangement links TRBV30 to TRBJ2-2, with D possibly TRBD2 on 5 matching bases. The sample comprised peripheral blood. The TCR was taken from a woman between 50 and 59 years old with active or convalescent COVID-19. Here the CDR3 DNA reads TGTGCCTGGAGTTTTAAGTGGGCGGGCGCCGGGGAGCTGTTTTTT. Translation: CAWSFKWAGAGELFF.